What follows are 15 T cell receptor beta chains derived from one specimen sequenced in a study of T cell responses to AZD1222 COVID-19 vaccine. Profiling relied on immunoSEQ multiplex PCR, and the TCRdb table lists in-frame clones only, not all of them. The sample contains 110,000 or so clones, around nine tenths of which appear only once. Source: peripheral blood, taken on day 0 of AZD1222 vaccination. The source of these receptors is an adult in good health.

There are a few counts of this clone. V is TRBV19 and J is TRBJ2-5; D is perhaps TRBD1 (6 bases). Germline V gives CDR1 LNHDA, CDR2 SQIVND (reference sequence). V lost 5 bases, J lost 7 bases, and 20 bases lay in between. The CDR3 is made up of 15 amino acids. CDR3 amino acids: CASSSADSVRGTQYF. The CDR3 coding sequence is TGTGCCAGTAGTTCAGCGGACAGCGTAAGGGGGACCCAGTACTTC.

The chain has TRBV5-1 and TRBJ1-4, with 10 bases lining up with TRBD1. The CDR3 covers 15 residues. Germline assignment: CDR1 SGHRS and CDR2 YFSETQ. The junction had 6 bases not matched to a gene; V was cut back by 4 bases and J by 6 bases. CDR3 DNA: TGCGCCAGCAGCCCCTCAGGGACAGGGGATGAAAAACTGTTTTTT. Amino acid sequence: CASSPSGTGDEKLFF.

The chain uses TRBV9 and TRBJ2-7, with TRBD1 matching over 9 bases. The CDR3 length is 14 residues. Germline values: CDR1 SGDLS, CDR2 YYNGEE. V dropped 3 bases and J dropped 3; count of bases not matched to a gene: 4. CDR3 residues: CASSAGTGFYEQYF. As DNA, the CDR3 is TGTGCCAGCAGCGCCGGGACAGGGTTCTACGAGCAGTACTTC.

The genes are TRBV4-1 and TRBJ2-3; D is ambiguous. The CDR3 has 15 residues. V shed 1 base and J shed 0 bases, with 8 bases lying between them. Germline V gives CDR1 MGHRA, CDR2 YSYEKL. The CDR3 coding sequence is TGCGCCAGCAGCCAAGCGGCTAGTAGCACAGATACGCAGTATTTT. This sequence encodes CASSQAASSTDTQYF.

The table lists this clone with a few counts. The V call is TRBV12-3 or TRBV12-4, the J call TRBJ2-2, with a weak D call TRBD1 (5 bases). The CDR3 runs to 12 residues. Deletions cut 5 bases from V and 5 bases from J, with 6 bases between. DNA of the CDR3: TGTGCCAGCAGTAAGGGGACCGGGGAGCTGTTTTTT. This encodes CASSKGTGELFF.

The rearrangement uses TRBV5-1 and TRBJ2-7; D might be TRBD2 (7 bases). Between the trimmed V and J ends, which lost 2 bases and 3 bases, there was a span of 15 bases. The CDR3 has 15 amino acids. Germline V gives CDR1 SGHRS, CDR2 YFSETQ. The CDR3 DNA follows: TGCGCCAGCAGCTTAGGGGGGGCTACCAACTACGAGCAGTACTTC. As protein: CASSLGGATNYEQYF.

The V call is TRBV29-1, the J call TRBJ2-2; 8 bases line up with TRBD1. This CDR3 is 14 amino acids long. Germline V CDR1 and CDR2: SQVTM, ANQGSEA. The V gene end was trimmed by 4 bases and the J gene end by 6 bases; junction bases not matched to a gene: 7. DNA of the CDR3: TGCAGCGTTGGAACCATACAGGGGGCCGGGGAGCTGTTTTTT. Translation: CSVGTIQGAGELFF.

The chain joins TRBV7-8 to TRBJ2-2; 13 nucleotides line up with TRBD2. The J segment lost 1 base and the V segment lost 5 bases, leaving 7 bases of the junction unmatched. CDR3 length: 18 amino acids. Germline V gene sequence: CDR1 SGHVS, CDR2 FQNEAQ. CDR3 nucleotide sequence: TGTGCCAGCAGCACCCGGACTAGCGGGAGTTGGAACACCGGGGAGCTGTTTTTT. It encodes CASSTRTSGSWNTGELFF.

The genes are TRBV28 and TRBJ1-5; tentative D call: TRBD1 (6 bases). Germline values: CDR1 MDHEN, CDR2 SYDVKM. The CDR3 loop spans 14 amino acids. V dropped 3 bases and J dropped 0 bases, with 6 bases sitting between them. CDR3 DNA: TGTGCCAGCAGTTTGGACAGTAGCAATCAGCCCCAGCATTTT. Protein product: CASSLDSSNQPQHF.

V is TRBV6-2 or TRBV6-3 and J is TRBJ2-5, with D uncertain. There are 11 residues in the CDR3. The V end was cut by 6 bases, the J end by 5 bases, with 7 bases between. Germline V gene data show CDR1 as MNHEY and CDR2 as SVGEGT. CDR3 in DNA: TGTGCCAGCAGCCGTGGGGAGACCCAGTACTTC. Encoded protein: CASSRGETQYF.

The V gene is TRBV10-3, the J gene TRBJ1-5; D unresolved. This CDR3 contains 14 residues. V dropped 4 bases and J dropped 6 bases, with 13 bases sitting between them. Germline CDR1 and CDR2: ENHRY and SYGVKD. The CDR3 spells CAISAREMSQPQHF. The CDR3 DNA follows: TGTGCCATCAGTGCGCGGGAGATGAGTCAGCCCCAGCATTTT.

The CDR3 is CASSQAGLAGTYNEQFF. In nucleotides, the CDR3 is TGTGCCAGCAGCCAAGCCGGACTAGCGGGTACCTACAATGAGCAGTTCTTC. The V gene is TRBV3-1 (or the pseudogene TRBV3-2), the J gene TRBJ2-1; 11 bases fit TRBD2. There are 17 residues in the CDR3. With V trimmed by 1 base and J by 2 bases, 4 bases remained unmatched. Germline V lookup: CDR1 LGHDT, CDR2 YNNKEL (reference sequence).

The chain recombines TRBV7-9 with TRBJ2-7, with D possibly called TRBD1 or TRBD2 (5 bases each). The CDR3 runs 15 residues. V dropped 6 bases and J dropped 6 bases, with 21 bases sitting between them. Germline CDR1 and CDR2: SEHNR and FQNEAQ (reference sequence). CDR3 sequence reads: CASSGTGTLVSEQYF. The CDR3 nucleotides read TGTGCCAGCAGTGGGACCGGGACCTTAGTGTCCGAGCAGTACTTC.

CDR3 loop: CASSSTGNQPQHF. The CDR3 DNA follows: TGTGCCAGCAGCTCCACGGGTAATCAGCCCCAGCATTTT. This sequence joins TRBV7-9 and TRBJ1-5; D not certain. V was pared by 4 bases and J by 4 bases, with 8 bases between. Germline CDR1 and CDR2: SEHNR and FQNEAQ (reference sequence). The CDR3 has 13 residues.

V and J are TRBV5-1 and TRBJ1-2, with D hard to call. Germline V gives CDR1 SGHRS, CDR2 YFSETQ. This CDR3 has 14 amino acids. Trimming stripped 0 bases from V and 7 bases from J, with 13 bases between. The CDR3 region is CASSLDAGKRGYTF. CDR3 bases: TGCGCCAGCAGCTTGGATGCGGGGAAGCGTGGCTACACCTTC.